Presented here are 19 T cell receptor beta chains from one specimen sequenced in a study of blood T cell repertoires in COVID-19. TCRdb's table, derived via immunoSEQ multiplex PCR, lists solely in-frame clones and lacks some. The sample carries 310,000 or so clones, 90% recorded once. The sample taken for sequencing was PBMCs or T cells enriched from blood (not recorded which). All receptors come from a young woman with acute COVID-19.

V usage is TRBV5-5 and J usage is TRBJ2-7; TRBD1 agrees at 10 bases. The CDR3 extends over 16 amino acids. The germline gives CDR1 SGHKS, CDR2 YYEKEE (reference sequence). J was trimmed by 4 bases and V by 0 bases; bases with no gene match: 7. CDR3 amino acids: CASSLEMTGGAYEQYF. The CDR3 DNA follows: TGTGCCAGCAGCTTGGAAATGACAGGGGGCGCGTACGAGCAGTACTTC.

The chain employs TRBV30 and TRBJ2-4; 13 nucleotides align to TRBD2. J lost 6 bases, V lost 3 bases, and 5 bases had no gene match. The CDR3 is 15 amino acids. Germline values: CDR1 GTSNPN, CDR2 SVGIG (reference sequence). The CDR3 sequence: CAWSGLAGDTNIQYF. In nucleotides, the CDR3 is TGTGCCTGGAGCGGACTAGCGGGAGATACAAACATTCAGTACTTC.

V and J are TRBV5-6 and TRBJ2-7, with TRBD2 matching over 14 bases. With V trimmed by 3 bases and J by 5 bases, 13 bases remained unmatched. Germline CDR1 is SGHDT and CDR2 is YYEEEE. The CDR3 is 18 residues long. CDR3 sequence reads: CASSYLGQPGLAGDEQYF. As DNA, the CDR3 is TGTGCCAGCAGCTACCTAGGACAACCGGGACTAGCGGGAGACGAGCAGTACTTC.

The chain employs TRBV3-1 (or the pseudogene TRBV3-2) and TRBJ1-2; no firm D call. V was pared by 0 bases and J by 2 bases, with 16 bases between. The germline V gene encodes CDR1 LGHDT and CDR2 YNNKEL (reference sequence). This CDR3 is 17 amino acids long. CDR3 sequence: CASSQDTYQAVNYGYTF. The CDR3 nucleotides read TGTGCCAGCAGCCAAGATACCTATCAGGCAGTGAACTATGGCTACACCTTC.

The chain couples TRBV29-1 to TRBJ1-1, with unresolved D. V was clipped by 0 bases and J by 6 bases, with 14 bases between them. The CDR3 extends over 14 amino acids. The V gene's germline CDR1 is SQVTM and CDR2 ANQGSEA. CDR3 protein: CSVEDPRAGAEAFF. CDR3 bases: TGCAGCGTTGAAGACCCCCGGGCGGGCGCTGAAGCTTTCTTT.

The CDR3 region is CASTSDGKRIYTEAFF. CDR3 in DNA: TGTGCCAGCACTTCGGACGGGAAGAGGATTTACACTGAAGCTTTCTTT. The chain carries TRBV5-5 and TRBJ1-1; D not certain. The CDR3 spans 16 residues. Germline assignment: CDR1 SGHKS and CDR2 YYEKEE (reference sequence). Trimming removed 6 bases at V and 3 bases at J, with 21 bases between.

The chain couples TRBV28 to TRBJ1-1, with TRBD1 matching 7 bases. The junction had 14 bases not matched to a gene; V was cut back by 6 bases and J by 4 bases. Germline CDR1 is MDHEN and CDR2 is SYDVKM. This CDR3 comprises 16 residues. CDR3 sequence: CASSPTGRGRATEAFF. The CDR3, as DNA: TGTGCCAGCAGCCCAACCGGGAGGGGGCGGGCCACTGAAGCTTTCTTT.

This chain uses TRBV10-3 with TRBJ2-3, with 7 bases fitting TRBD2. CDR1 and CDR2 (germline): ENHRY, SYGVKD. V gave up 4 bases and J gave up 3 bases; unmatched junction bases: 7. The CDR3 covers 15 residues. The CDR3 sequence: CAISAVGRRTDTQYF. CDR3 DNA sequence: TGTGCCATCAGTGCCGTCGGGAGGAGGACAGATACGCAGTATTTT.

V usage is TRBV29-1 and J usage is TRBJ2-1; 7 nucleotides match TRBD2. Germline V lookup: CDR1 SQVTM, CDR2 ANQGSEA. Trimming took 7 bases from V and 4 from J; bases not matched to a gene: 13. This CDR3 is built from 15 residues. The CDR3 is CSALETRETYNEQFF. CDR3 in DNA: TGCAGCGCCCTTGAGACGCGGGAGACTTACAATGAGCAGTTCTTC.

The rearrangement links TRBV7-9 to TRBJ1-1; D gene ambiguous. CDR1 and CDR2 from the germline V gene are SEHNR and FQNEAQ (reference sequence). There are 14 residues in the CDR3. V was clipped by 1 base and J by 4 bases, with 10 bases between them. The CDR3 DNA sequence: TGTGCCAGCAGCTTAGTCAAGGAGGTCACTGAAGCTTTCTTT. It yields the protein CASSLVKEVTEAFF. Together with reference TRBV7-9 and TRBJ1-1, the CDR3 gives the full variable domain: DTGVSQNPRHKITKRGQNVTFRCDPISEHNRLYWYRQTLGQGPEFLTYFQNEAQLEKSRLLSDRFSAERPKGSFSTLEIQRTEQGDSAMYLCASSLVKEVTEAFFGQGTRLTVV.

CDR3 DNA sequence: TGTGCCAGCAGCCAAGACGGCGCTTCGGGAGTCCACTTT. Its protein product is CASSQDGASGVHF. The chain employs TRBV3-1 (or the pseudogene TRBV3-2) and TRBJ1-6, with D unclear. CDR3 length: 13 amino acids. V was cut by 0 bases and J by 17 bases, with 14 bases left in between. Germline-derived CDR1 and CDR2 are LGHDT and YNNKEL (reference sequence).

As regards this clone: The sample holds other DNA sequences that translate to the same CDR3. The rearrangement links TRBV5-5 to TRBJ2-1, with 8 positions matching TRBD2. V lost 3 bases, J lost 0 bases, and 5 bases stayed unmatched. The CDR3 totals 16 residues. Germline assignment: CDR1 SGHKS and CDR2 YYEKEE (reference sequence). The CDR3 spells CASSSTSGSSYNEQFF. The DNA of the CDR3 is TGTGCCAGCAGCTCGACAAGCGGGAGCTCCTACAATGAGCAGTTCTTC.

This sequence joins TRBV7-9 and TRBJ2-2; 12 bases map to TRBD2. The CDR3 totals 15 residues. Germline values: CDR1 SEHNR, CDR2 FQNEAQ (reference sequence). Germline trimming cut 5 bases from V and 6 bases from J; bases unmatched to any gene: 4. The CDR3 nucleotides read TGTGCCAGCAGCACTCGACTAGCGGGAGCCGGGGAGCTGTTTTTT. Protein: CASSTRLAGAGELFF.

V is TRBV7-2 and J is TRBJ1-2; D perhaps matches TRBD1 (6 bases). Germline V gene sequence: CDR1 SGHTA, CDR2 FQGNSA. The V end was cut by 2 bases, the J end by 5 bases, with 15 bases between. CDR3 length: 15 amino acids. CDR3 protein: CASSLRRGEGYGYTF. Written as DNA, the CDR3 is TGTGCCAGCAGCTTACGCAGGGGAGAGGGGTATGGCTACACCTTC.

This chain joins TRBV30 and TRBJ2-4; no reliable D call. The CDR3 loop spans 13 amino acids. Trimming cost V 2 bases and J 0 bases, with 5 bases left between them. In germline, CDR1 is GTSNPN, CDR2 SVGIG (reference sequence). The CDR3 loop is CAWSYLAKNIQYF. The CDR3 DNA reads TGTGCCTGGAGTTATCTAGCCAAAAACATTCAGTACTTC.

This rearrangement joins TRBV9 to TRBJ2-1, with D perhaps matching TRBD2 (5 bases). CDR1 is SGDLS and CDR2 is YYNGEE in the germline V gene. Deletions cut 4 bases from V and 0 bases from J, with 14 bases between. The CDR3 is 16 residues long. DNA for the CDR3: TGTGCCAGCAGCCCCCGCGGAGGCGGCTCCTACAATGAGCAGTTCTTC. As protein: CASSPRGGGSYNEQFF.

The chain uses TRBV9 and TRBJ2-1, with 7 bases lining up with TRBD1. The length of the CDR3 is 17 residues. Trimming took 3 bases from V and 2 from J; bases not matched to a gene: 11. From germline, CDR1 is SGDLS and CDR2 YYNGEE. The CDR3 nucleotides are TGTGCCAGCAGCGCCCGCATCAGGGGGAGCACCTACAATGAGCAGTTCTTC. It encodes CASSARIRGSTYNEQFF.

This chain links TRBV11-3 with TRBJ2-2, with 11 positions matching TRBD1. The CDR3 is 16 residues long. V shed 3 bases, J shed 4 bases, and the junction held 4 bases outside the gene matches. CDR1 is SGHNT and CDR2 is YENEEA in the germline V gene. The CDR3 region has the DNA TGTGCCAGCAGCTTGTCCGGGACAGGGGGCACCGGGGAGCTGTTTTTT. Its translation: CASSLSGTGGTGELFF.

The V and J genes are TRBV18 and TRBJ1-4; 7 positions match TRBD1. This CDR3 has 14 residues. CDR1 is KGHSH and CDR2 is LQKENI in the germline V gene. V dropped 3 bases and J dropped 6; count of bases not matched to a gene: 4. The CDR3 DNA sequence: TGTGCCAGCTCACCGGACAGGTTAGATGAAAAACTGTTTTTT. Its translation: CASSPDRLDEKLFF.